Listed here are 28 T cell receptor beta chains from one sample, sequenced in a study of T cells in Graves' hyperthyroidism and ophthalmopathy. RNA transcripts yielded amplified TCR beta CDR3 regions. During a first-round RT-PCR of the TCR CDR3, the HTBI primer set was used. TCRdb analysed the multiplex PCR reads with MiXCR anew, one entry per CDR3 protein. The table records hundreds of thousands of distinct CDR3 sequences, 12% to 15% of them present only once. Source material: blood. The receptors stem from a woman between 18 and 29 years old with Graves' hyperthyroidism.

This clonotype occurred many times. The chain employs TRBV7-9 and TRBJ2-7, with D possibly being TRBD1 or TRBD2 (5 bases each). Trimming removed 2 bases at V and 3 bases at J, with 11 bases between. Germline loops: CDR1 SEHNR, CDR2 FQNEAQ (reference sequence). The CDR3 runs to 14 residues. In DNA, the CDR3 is TGTGCCAGCAGCTTACCTGGGACGGACTACGAGCAGTACTTC. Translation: CASSLPGTDYEQYF.

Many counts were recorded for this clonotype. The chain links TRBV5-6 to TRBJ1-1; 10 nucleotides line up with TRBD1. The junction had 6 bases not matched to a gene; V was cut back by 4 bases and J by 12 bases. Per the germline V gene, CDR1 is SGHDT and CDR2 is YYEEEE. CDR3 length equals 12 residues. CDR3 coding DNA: TGTGCCAGCAGCGGGGACAGGGGTGTGCCTTTCTTT. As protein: CASSGDRGVPFF. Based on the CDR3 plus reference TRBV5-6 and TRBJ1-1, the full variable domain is DAGVTQSPTHLIKTRGQQVTLRCSPKSGHDTVSWYQQALGQGPQFIFQYYEEEERQRGNFPDRFSGHQFPNYSSELNVNALLLGDSALYLCASSGDRGVPFFGQGTRLTVV.

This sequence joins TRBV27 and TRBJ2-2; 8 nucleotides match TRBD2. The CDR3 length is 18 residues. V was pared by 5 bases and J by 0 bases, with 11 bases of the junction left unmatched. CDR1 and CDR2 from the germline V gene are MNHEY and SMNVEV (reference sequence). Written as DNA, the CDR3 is TGTGCCAGCAGTACAACCCTTCTAGCGGGCCCGAACACCGGGGAGCTGTTTTTT. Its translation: CASSTTLLAGPNTGELFF.

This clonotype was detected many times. In nucleotides, the CDR3 is TGTGCCAGCTCACCACATACAGGGGTCACAGATACGCAGTATTTT. Translated, it gives CASSPHTGVTDTQYF. The chain carries TRBV18 and TRBJ2-3; 7 positions agree with TRBD1. The junction had 3 bases not matched to a gene; V was cut back by 1 base and J by 2 bases. Per germline, CDR1 KGHSH and CDR2 LQKENI. The CDR3 contains 15 residues.

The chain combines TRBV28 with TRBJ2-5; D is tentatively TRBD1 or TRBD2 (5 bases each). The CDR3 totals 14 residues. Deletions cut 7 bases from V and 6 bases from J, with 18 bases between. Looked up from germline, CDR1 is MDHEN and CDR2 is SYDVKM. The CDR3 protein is CASTPQGGGKTQYF. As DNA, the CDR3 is TGTGCCAGCACACCCCAAGGTGGGGGAAAGACCCAGTACTTC.

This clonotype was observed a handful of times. This CDR3 is CASSEERAGYTF. CDR3 in DNA: TGTGCCAGCAGTGAAGAGAGAGCTGGCTACACCTTC. The V gene is TRBV6-1, the J gene TRBJ1-2; D not resolved. CDR1 is MNHNS and CDR2 is SASEGT in the germline V gene. The CDR3 is 12 amino acids. Trimming cost V 1 base and J 7 bases, with 7 bases left between them.

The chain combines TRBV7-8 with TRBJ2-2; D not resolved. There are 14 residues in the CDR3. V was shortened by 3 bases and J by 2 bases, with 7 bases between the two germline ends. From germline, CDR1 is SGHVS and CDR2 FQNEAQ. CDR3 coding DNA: TGTGCCAGCAGCTTGGGGATAAACACCGGGGAGCTGTTTTTT. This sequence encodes CASSLGINTGELFF.

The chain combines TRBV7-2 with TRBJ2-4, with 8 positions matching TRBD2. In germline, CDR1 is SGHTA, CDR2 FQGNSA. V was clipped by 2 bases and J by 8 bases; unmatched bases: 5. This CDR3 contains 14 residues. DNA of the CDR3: TGTGCCAGCAGCTTATGGCGGGGGGTGGACATTCAGTACTTC. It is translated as CASSLWRGVDIQYF.

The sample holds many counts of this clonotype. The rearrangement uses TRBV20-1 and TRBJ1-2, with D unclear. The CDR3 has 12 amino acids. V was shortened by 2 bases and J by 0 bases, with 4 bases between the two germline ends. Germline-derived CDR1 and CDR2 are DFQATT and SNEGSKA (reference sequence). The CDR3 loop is CSARNPNYGYTF. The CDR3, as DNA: TGCAGTGCTAGAAATCCTAACTATGGCTACACCTTC.

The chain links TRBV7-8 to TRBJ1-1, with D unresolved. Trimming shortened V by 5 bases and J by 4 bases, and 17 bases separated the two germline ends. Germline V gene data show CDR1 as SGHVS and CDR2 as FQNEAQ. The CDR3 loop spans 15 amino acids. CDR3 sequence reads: CASSLRLGGSTEAFF. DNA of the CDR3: TGTGCCAGCAGCCTGCGTCTGGGCGGGAGCACTGAAGCTTTCTTT.

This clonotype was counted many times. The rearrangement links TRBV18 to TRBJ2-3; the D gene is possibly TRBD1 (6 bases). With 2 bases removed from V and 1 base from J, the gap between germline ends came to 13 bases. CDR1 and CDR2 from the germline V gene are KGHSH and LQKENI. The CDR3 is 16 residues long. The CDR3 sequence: CASSPLGAEGTDTQYF. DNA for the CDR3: TGTGCCAGCTCACCATTGGGGGCTGAAGGCACAGATACGCAGTATTTT.

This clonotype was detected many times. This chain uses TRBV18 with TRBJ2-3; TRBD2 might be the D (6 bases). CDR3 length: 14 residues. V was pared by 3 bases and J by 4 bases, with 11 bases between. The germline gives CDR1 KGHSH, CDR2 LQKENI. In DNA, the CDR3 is TGTGCCAGCTCACCGAGGACTAATTCAGATACGCAGTATTTT. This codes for CASSPRTNSDTQYF.

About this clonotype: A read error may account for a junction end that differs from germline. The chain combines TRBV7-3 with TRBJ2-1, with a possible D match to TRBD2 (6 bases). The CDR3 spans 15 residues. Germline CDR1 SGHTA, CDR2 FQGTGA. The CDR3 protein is CASSKLGGVGNEQFF. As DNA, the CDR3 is TGCGCCAGCAGCAAGCTGGGCGGGGTAGGCAATGAGCAGTTCTTC.

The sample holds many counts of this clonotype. The CDR3 here is CASSSYGNGYGYTF. CDR3 DNA: TGTGCCAGCTCATCGTACGGGAATGGCTATGGCTACACCTTC. The rearrangement uses TRBV18 and TRBJ1-2; the D is unclear. This CDR3 region has 14 residues. CDR1 and CDR2 from the germline V gene are KGHSH and LQKENI. Trimming stripped 5 bases from V and 4 bases from J, with 14 bases between.

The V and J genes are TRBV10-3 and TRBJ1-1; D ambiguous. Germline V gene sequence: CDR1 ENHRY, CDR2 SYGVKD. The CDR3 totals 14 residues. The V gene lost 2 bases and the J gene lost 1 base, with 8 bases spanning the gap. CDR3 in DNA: TGTGCCATCAGTGAGGGGCAGCAGAACACTGAAGCTTTCTTT. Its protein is CAISEGQQNTEAFF.

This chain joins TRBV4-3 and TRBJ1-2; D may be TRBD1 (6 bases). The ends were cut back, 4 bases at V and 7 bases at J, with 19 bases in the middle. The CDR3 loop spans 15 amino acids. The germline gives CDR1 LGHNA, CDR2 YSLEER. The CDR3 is CASSRRGEWGAGYTF. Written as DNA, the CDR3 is TGCGCCAGCAGCCGACGTGGCGAGTGGGGGGCTGGCTACACCTTC.

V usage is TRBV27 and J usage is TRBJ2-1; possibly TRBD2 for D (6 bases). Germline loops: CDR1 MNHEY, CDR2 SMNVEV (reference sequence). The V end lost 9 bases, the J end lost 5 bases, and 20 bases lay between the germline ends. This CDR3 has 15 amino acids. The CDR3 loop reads CASRNVGGTNNEQFF. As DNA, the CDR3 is TGTGCCAGTCGCAACGTAGGCGGGACGAACAATGAGCAGTTCTTC.

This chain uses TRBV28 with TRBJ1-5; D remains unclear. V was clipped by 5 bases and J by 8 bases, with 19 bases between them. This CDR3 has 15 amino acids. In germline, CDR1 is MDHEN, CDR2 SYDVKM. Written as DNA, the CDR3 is TGTGCCAGCAGTCCCTTTACGGGGAATAGGGAGCCCCAGCATTTT. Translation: CASSPFTGNREPQHF. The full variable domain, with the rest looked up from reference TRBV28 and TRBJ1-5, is DVKVTQSSRYLVKRTGEKVFLECVQDMDHENMFWYRQDPGLGLRLIYFSYDVKMKEKGDIPEGYSVSREKKERFSLILESASTNQTSMYLCASSPFTGNREPQHFGDGTRLSIL.

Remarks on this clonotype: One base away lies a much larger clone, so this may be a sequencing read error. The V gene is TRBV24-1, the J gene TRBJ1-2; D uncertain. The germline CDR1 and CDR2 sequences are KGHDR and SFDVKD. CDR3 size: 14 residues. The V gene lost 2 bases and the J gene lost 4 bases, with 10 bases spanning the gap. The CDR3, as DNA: TGTGCCACCAGTGATTATACACTTAGCTATGGCTACACCTTC. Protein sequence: CATSDYTLSYGYTF.

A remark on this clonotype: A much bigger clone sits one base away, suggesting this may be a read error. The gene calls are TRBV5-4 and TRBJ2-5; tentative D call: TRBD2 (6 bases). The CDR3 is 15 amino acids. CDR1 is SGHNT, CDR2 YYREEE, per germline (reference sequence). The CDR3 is CSSSSIGTLQETQYF. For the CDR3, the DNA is TGTTCCAGCAGCTCAATCGGGACTCTCCAAGAGACCCAGTACTTC.

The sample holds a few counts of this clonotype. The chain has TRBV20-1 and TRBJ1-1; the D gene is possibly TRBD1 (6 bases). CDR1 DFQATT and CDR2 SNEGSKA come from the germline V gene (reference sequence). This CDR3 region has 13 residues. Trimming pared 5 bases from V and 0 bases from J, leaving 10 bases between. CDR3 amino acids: CSAWDTVNTEAFF. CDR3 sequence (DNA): TGCAGTGCTTGGGACACCGTGAACACTGAAGCTTTCTTT.

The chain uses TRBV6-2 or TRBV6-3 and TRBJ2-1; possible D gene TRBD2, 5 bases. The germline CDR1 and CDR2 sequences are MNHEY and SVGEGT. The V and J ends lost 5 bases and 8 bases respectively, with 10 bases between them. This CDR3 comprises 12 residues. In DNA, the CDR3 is TGTGCCAGCAGTCAGGACTTTTATGAGCAGTTCTTC. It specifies CASSQDFYEQFF.

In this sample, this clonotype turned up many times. The CDR3 nucleotides read TGTGCCAGCAGCTTAGATACTAGGGTCGAGCAGTACTTC. Translated: CASSLDTRVEQYF. J is TRBJ2-7 and V is TRBV11-2; perhaps TRBD2 as D (5 bases). CDR3 length: 13 amino acids. From germline, CDR1 is SGHAT and CDR2 FQNNGV. V dropped 0 bases and J dropped 6 bases, with 9 bases sitting between them.

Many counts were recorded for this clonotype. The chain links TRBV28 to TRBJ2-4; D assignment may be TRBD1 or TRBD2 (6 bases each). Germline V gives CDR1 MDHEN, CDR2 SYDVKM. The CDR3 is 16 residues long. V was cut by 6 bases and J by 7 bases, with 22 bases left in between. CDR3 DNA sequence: TGTGCCAGCAGCTCTAAGGGGGGAGGAACCTGGAACATTCAGTACTTC. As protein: CASSSKGGGTWNIQYF.

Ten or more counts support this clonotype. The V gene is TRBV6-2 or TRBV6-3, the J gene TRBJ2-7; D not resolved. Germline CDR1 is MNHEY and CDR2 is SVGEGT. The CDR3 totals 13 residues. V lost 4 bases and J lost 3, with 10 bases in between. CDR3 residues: CASSFGSFYEQYF. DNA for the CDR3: TGTGCCAGCAGTTTCGGCAGCTTCTACGAGCAGTACTTC.

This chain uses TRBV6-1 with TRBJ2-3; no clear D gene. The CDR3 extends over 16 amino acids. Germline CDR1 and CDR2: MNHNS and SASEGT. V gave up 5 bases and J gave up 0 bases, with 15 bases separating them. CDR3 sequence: CASSYDHAVSTDTQYF. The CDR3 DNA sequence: TGTGCCAGCAGTTATGACCACGCGGTTAGCACAGATACGCAGTATTTT.

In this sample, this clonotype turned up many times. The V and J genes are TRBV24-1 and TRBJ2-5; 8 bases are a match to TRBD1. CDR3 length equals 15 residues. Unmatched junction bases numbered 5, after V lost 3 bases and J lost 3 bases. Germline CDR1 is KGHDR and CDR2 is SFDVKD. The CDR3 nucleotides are TGTGCCACCAGTGATGCGGGACAGGTAGAAGAGACCCAGTACTTC. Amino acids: CATSDAGQVEETQYF.

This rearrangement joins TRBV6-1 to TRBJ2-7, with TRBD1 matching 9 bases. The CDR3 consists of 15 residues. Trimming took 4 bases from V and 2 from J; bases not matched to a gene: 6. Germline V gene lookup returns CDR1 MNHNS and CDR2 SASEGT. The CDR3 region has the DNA TGTGCCAGCAGTGGAGACAGGGGGGGAACCTACGAGCAGTACTTC. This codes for CASSGDRGGTYEQYF.